Listed below are T cell receptor beta chains from one sample, sequenced in a study of blood T cell repertoires in COVID-19. Clones were sequenced by immunoSEQ multiplex PCR, and TCRdb holds only the in-frame ones, with some missing. Of 95,000 to 100,000 clones in the sample, 87% are singletons; the top ten hold around a tenth. The sequencing input was peripheral blood. The receptors shown here come from a woman aged 25 to 45 with acute or convalescent COVID-19. Each CDR3 is given with its conserved first and last residue. The D gene is left open where the match is weak. Only some rows state a clone size, as once, few, many or a class for expanded clones.

>TRBJ2-7|-|TRBD2|TRBV11-3
TGTGCCAGCAGCTTAGATCGGTTAGCGGGAGGCTACGAGCAGTACTTC
CASSLDRLAGGYEQYF
>TRBJ1-2|-|-|TRBV28
TGTGCCAGCAGACCCCCTCAGGGGTTCTATGGCTACACCTTC
CASRPPQGFYGYTF
>TRBJ2-7|-|-|TRBV2
TGTGCCAGCAGTGAGGAGGGAGTCCGAACCTACGAGCAGTACTTC
CASSEEGVRTYEQYF
>TRBJ2-1|-|TRBD2|TRBV11-3
TGTGCCAGCAGCTCGGGACTAAGCTCCTACAATGAGCAGTTCTTC
CASSSGLSSYNEQFF
>TRBJ2-1|few|-|TRBV3-1/TRBV3-2
TGTGCCAGCAGCCGGACAGACAATGAGCAGTTCTTC
CASSRTDNEQFF
>TRBJ1-2|-|-|TRBV10-2
TGCGCCAGCAGTGAGTCAAGGGGTAACTATGGCTACACCTTC
CASSESRGNYGYTF
>TRBJ1-1|-|TRBD1|TRBV7-9
TGTGCCAGCAGCCCCCTTTGGACAGGCGCAATGAACACTGAAGCTTTCTTT
CASSPLWTGAMNTEAFF
>TRBJ1-5|-|TRBD1|TRBV6-1
TGTGCCAGCAGTGAAAGACTCGGACAGGGGGTCAATCAGCCCCAGCATTTT
CASSERLGQGVNQPQHF
>TRBJ2-3|-|TRBD2|TRBV19
TGTGCCAGTAGACGGGCTAGCGGGGGGGCGGCAGATACGCAGTATTTT
CASRRASGGAADTQYF
>TRBJ2-1|-|-|TRBV9
TGTGCCAGCAGCGTAGAGGAACGGGGGTACTACAATGAGCAGTTCTTC
CASSVEERGYYNEQFF
>TRBJ1-2|-|TRBD1|TRBV7-2
TGTGCCAGCAGCTTATCAGGGGGTCCTGGGTTTGGCTACACCTTC
CASSLSGGPGFGYTF
>TRBJ1-5|once|-|TRBV2
TGTGCCAGCAGTGAGCGAAATCAGCCCCAGCATTTT
CASSERNQPQHF
>TRBJ2-7|-|TRBD1|TRBV6-5
TGTGCCAGCAGCCGGGACAGGGGGTACGAGCAGTACTTC
CASSRDRGYEQYF
>TRBJ1-1|-|TRBD1|TRBV4-1
TGCGCCAGCAGCCGCAACAGGGGACCTCTGAACACTGAAGCTTTCTTT
CASSRNRGPLNTEAFF
>TRBJ2-7|-|TRBD2|TRBV11-2
TGTGCCAGCAGCCGGACTAGCCTCTCCTACGAGCAGTACTTC
CASSRTSLSYEQYF
>TRBJ2-1|-|-|TRBV5-1
TGCGCCAGCAGCTTAGAAGGGGCGCCTTACAATGAGCAGTTCTTC
CASSLEGAPYNEQFF